Following are 28 T cell receptor beta chains from one sample sequenced in a study of T-cell memory formation after mild COVID-19. A single record per CDR3 protein comes from TCRdb applying MiXCR to the 5' RACE reads. The sample has about 350,000 distinct CDR3 sequences; around 28% are singletons. Sequenced input: PBMCs or a T cell subset sorted from them (not recorded which). These receptor sequences come from an adult woman who had mild COVID-19 (a few samples of this study predate the infection). Cell type and time point are not known.

This clonotype was seen a handful of times. The chain employs TRBV20-1 and TRBJ2-7, with TRBD1 matching 9 bases. Germline assignment: CDR1 DFQATT and CDR2 SNEGSKA (reference sequence). This CDR3 has 16 residues. The J segment lost 3 bases and the V segment lost 4 bases, leaving 13 bases of the junction unmatched. The CDR3 sequence: CSATKPPGTGLYEQYF. CDR3 coding DNA: TGCAGTGCTACCAAACCCCCCGGGACAGGGCTCTACGAGCAGTACTTC.

This clonotype was seen a handful of times. The CDR3, as DNA: TGTGCCAGCAGCCAGGGGTTTTACGAGCAGTACTTC. Residues: CASSQGFYEQYF. The chain couples TRBV3-1 to TRBJ2-7, with D unresolved. This CDR3 region has 12 residues. Looked up from germline, CDR1 is LGHDT and CDR2 is YNNKEL (reference sequence). V was shortened by 3 bases and J by 4 bases, with 7 bases between the two germline ends.

The J gene is TRBJ1-5, the V gene TRBV7-8; no definite D call. CDR1 is SGHVS, CDR2 FQNEAQ, per germline. The CDR3 runs 17 residues. V lost 5 bases and J 0 bases, leaving 17 bases between the germline ends. This CDR3 is CASSISTWEPSNQPQHF. CDR3 DNA: TGTGCCAGCAGCATCTCGACATGGGAACCTAGCAATCAGCCCCAGCATTTT.

Comments on this clonotype: The germline gene is not matched at one end of the junction; a read error may be the cause. The rearrangement links TRBV7-7 to TRBJ2-1, with D tentatively TRBD1 (6 bases). Germline assignment: CDR1 SSHAT and CDR2 FNYEAQ (reference sequence). The length of the CDR3 is 13 residues. Here the CDR3 DNA reads TGTGCTAGCAGGTCGATTTGGGGGACAGAGCAGTTCTTC. It encodes CASRSIWGTEQFF.

V and J are TRBV5-1 and TRBJ2-7; 7 nucleotides agree with TRBD2. CDR1 and CDR2 (germline): SGHRS, YFSETQ. With V trimmed by 0 bases and J by 0 bases, 6 bases remained unmatched. The CDR3 has 16 residues. The CDR3 loop reads CASSLELAVSSYEQYF. The CDR3 DNA follows: TGCGCCAGCAGCTTGGAGCTAGCGGTAAGCTCCTACGAGCAGTACTTC.

The chain joins TRBV24-1 to TRBJ2-1; 12 nucleotides match TRBD2. The CDR3 sequence is 16 residues long. CDR1 and CDR2 from the germline V gene are KGHDR and SFDVKD. V gave up 1 base and J gave up 10 bases; unmatched junction bases: 7. The CDR3 here is CATSDLGLAGGLEQFF. CDR3 DNA: TGTGCCACCAGTGATTTAGGTCTAGCGGGAGGGCTCGAGCAGTTCTTC.

The V call is TRBV6-1, the J call TRBJ1-1; no reliable D call. Trimming removed 8 bases at V and 1 base at J, with 8 bases between. CDR3 length equals 12 residues. Per germline, CDR1 MNHNS and CDR2 SASEGT. The CDR3 loop is CASRKGNTEAFF. CDR3 DNA: TGTGCCAGCCGAAAGGGGAACACTGAAGCTTTCTTT.

This CDR3 reads CASRVESASPLHF. As DNA, the CDR3 is TGTGCCAGTCGTGTTGAGAGCGCCTCACCCCTCCACTTT. This chain uses TRBV14 with TRBJ1-6; D unclear. The length of the CDR3 is 13 residues. CDR1 is SGHDN and CDR2 is FVKESK in the germline V gene. Between the trimmed V and J ends, which lost 9 bases and 10 bases, there was a span of 16 bases.

The chain recombines TRBV20-1 with TRBJ2-5; the D gene could be TRBD1 or TRBD2 (5 bases each). V was trimmed by 1 base and J by 3 bases, leaving 12 bases between them. The CDR3 covers 14 residues. Germline V gene data show CDR1 as DFQATT and CDR2 as SNEGSKA (reference sequence). The CDR3 DNA sequence: TGCAGTGCTAGAGGAGGGGCCGCCGAAGAGACCCAGTACTTC. This gives the protein CSARGGAAEETQYF.

Here the CDR3 DNA reads TGTGCCAGCAGTGAAGAGTCCTTAATTAGTCAGCCCCAGCATTTT. It is translated as CASSEESLISQPQHF. The chain employs TRBV2 and TRBJ1-5; D is uncertain. This CDR3 has 15 residues. V lost 1 base and J 6 bases, leaving 13 bases between the germline ends. Looked up from germline, CDR1 is SNHLY and CDR2 is FYNNEI.

This clonotype was detected only a few times. V and J are TRBV7-9 and TRBJ2-3; D is possibly TRBD1 (5 bases). Trimming removed 4 bases from V and 4 bases from J, with 15 bases in between. CDR1 SEHNR and CDR2 FQNEAQ come from the germline V gene (reference sequence). This CDR3 comprises 15 residues. In nucleotides, the CDR3 is TGTGCCAGCAGCTCGGACACCCTGCAGGCAGATACGCAGTATTTT. Its translation is CASSSDTLQADTQYF.

In this sample, this clonotype turned up a few times. The rearrangement uses TRBV9 and TRBJ2-5, with a possible D match to TRBD2 (5 bases). CDR1 and CDR2 (germline): SGDLS, YYNGEE. The V and J ends lost 4 bases and 4 bases respectively, with 11 bases between them. The CDR3 contains 13 residues. The CDR3 nucleotides are TGTGCCAGCAGCTCCTCCAGCGGAGAGACCCAGTACTTC. Translating it yields CASSSSSGETQYF.

This clonotype was found once. The CDR3 nucleotides are TGTGCCAGCAGCTGGTATGAGGCCAACGTCCTGACTTTC. This sequence encodes CASSWYEANVLTF. The chain has TRBV7-8 and TRBJ2-6; D is unclear. From germline, CDR1 is SGHVS and CDR2 FQNEAQ. V was clipped by 4 bases and J by 6 bases, with 7 bases between them. There are 13 residues in the CDR3.

This clonotype was seen only a few times. The J gene is TRBJ2-6, the V gene TRBV6-5, with D possibly TRBD1 on 5 matching bases. Germline CDR1 and CDR2: MNHEY and SVGAGI. The V end lost 2 bases, the J end lost 0 bases, and 5 bases lay between the germline ends. The CDR3 is 15 residues long. This CDR3 is CASSYDSSGANVLTF. DNA for the CDR3: TGTGCCAGCAGTTACGACAGCTCTGGGGCCAACGTCCTGACTTTC.

This clonotype was picked up a small number of times. The J gene is TRBJ2-7, the V gene TRBV7-2; TRBD2 agrees at 10 bases. The V gene end was trimmed by 5 bases and the J gene end by 7 bases; junction bases not matched to a gene: 5. CDR1 is SGHTA, CDR2 FQGNSA, per germline. This CDR3 spans 13 amino acids. CDR3 in DNA: TGTGCCAGCAGCCCGAGGGGACTAGCGGAGCAGTACTTC. It translates to CASSPRGLAEQYF.

The CDR3 DNA sequence: TGTGCCAGCAGTTACTCGCTGGGAATAGGTGAAGCTTTCTTT. Translating gives CASSYSLGIGEAFF. V and J are TRBV6-5 and TRBJ1-1; no clear D. CDR1 and CDR2 from the germline V gene are MNHEY and SVGAGI. The V and J ends lost 0 bases and 7 bases respectively, with 12 bases between them. The CDR3 spans 14 residues.

This chain uses TRBV30 with TRBJ1-5; no clear D gene. In germline, CDR1 is GTSNPN, CDR2 SVGIG (reference sequence). V was pared by 0 bases and J by 6 bases, with 12 bases between. This CDR3 is built from 14 residues. The CDR3 loop is CAWSVPYVLQPQHF. The DNA of the CDR3 is TGTGCCTGGAGTGTACCGTACGTTCTTCAGCCCCAGCATTTT.

The chain carries TRBV10-3 and TRBJ1-4, with D uncertain. Per the germline V gene, CDR1 is ENHRY and CDR2 is SYGVKD. V dropped 2 bases and J dropped 8 bases, with 9 bases sitting between them. The CDR3 loop spans 13 amino acids. The chain's CDR3 is CAISERGGEKLFF. DNA of the CDR3: TGTGCCATCAGTGAGCGGGGTGGCGAAAAACTGTTTTTT.

The J gene is TRBJ2-3, the V gene TRBV5-1; D is perhaps TRBD1 (6 bases). The V gene lost 6 bases and the J gene lost 0 bases, with 11 bases spanning the gap. The V gene's germline CDR1 is SGHRS and CDR2 YFSETQ. The CDR3 has 14 residues. CDR3 in amino acids: CASKGTLSTDTQYF. CDR3 DNA sequence: TGCGCCAGCAAAGGGACACTGAGCACAGATACGCAGTATTTT.

Only a few counts were recorded for this clonotype. This rearrangement joins TRBV20-1 to TRBJ2-1; the D gene is possibly TRBD2 (5 bases). The CDR3 has 15 amino acids. V was shortened by 6 bases and J by 0 bases, with 15 bases between the two germline ends. The germline gives CDR1 DFQATT, CDR2 SNEGSKA (reference sequence). CDR3: CSARTEGSSYNEQFF. The CDR3 DNA follows: TGCAGTGCCCGAACCGAGGGTAGCTCCTACAATGAGCAGTTCTTC.

This clonotype was found a few times. J is TRBJ2-1 and V is TRBV18; TRBD1 matches 7 bases. There are 15 residues in the CDR3. Trimming took 3 bases from V and 4 from J; bases not matched to a gene: 6. Looked up from germline, CDR1 is KGHSH and CDR2 is LQKENI. CDR3 region: CASSPPGTDYNEQFF. CDR3 DNA sequence: TGTGCCAGCTCACCCCCCGGGACAGATTACAATGAGCAGTTCTTC. The full variable domain, its missing parts supplied by reference TRBV18 and TRBJ2-1, is NAGVMQNPRHLVRRRGQEARLRCSPMKGHSHVYWYRQLPEEGLKFMVYLQKENIIDESGMPKERFSAEFPKEGPSILRIQQVVRGDSAAYFCASSPPGTDYNEQFFGPGTRLTVL.

The chain uses TRBV19 and TRBJ2-1; 9 bases fit TRBD2. J was trimmed by 4 bases and V by 8 bases; bases with no gene match: 9. Germline-derived CDR1 and CDR2 are LNHDA and SQIVND (reference sequence). This CDR3 is built from 15 residues. DNA of the CDR3: TGTGCCAGTCACAGAGCGGGGGGCGGATACAATGAGCAGTTCTTC. It encodes CASHRAGGGYNEQFF.

V gene TRBV30 combines with J gene TRBJ1-1; D may be TRBD1 (5 bases). V lost 4 bases and J 0 bases, leaving 12 bases between the germline ends. Germline V gives CDR1 GTSNPN, CDR2 SVGIG (reference sequence). There are 14 residues in the CDR3. The CDR3 coding sequence is TGTGCCTGGAATAAGGGGACCCTGAACACTGAAGCTTTCTTT. Its protein product is CAWNKGTLNTEAFF.

The CDR3 DNA is TGTGCCAGCAGCTTACGGAGGGGGAATTCACCCCTCCACTTT. Its translation is CASSLRRGNSPLHF. The V call is TRBV7-8, the J call TRBJ1-6, with a tentative D call TRBD1 (6 bases). Germline CDR1 and CDR2: SGHVS and FQNEAQ. CDR3 size: 14 residues. V lost 2 bases to trimming and J lost 7 bases, with 9 bases between them. Full variable domain (missing parts from reference TRBV7-8 and TRBJ1-6): GAGVSQSPRYKVAKRGQDVALRCDPISGHVSLFWYQQALGQGPEFLTYFQNEAQLDKSGLPSDRFFAERPEGSVSTLKIQRTQQEDSAVYLCASSLRRGNSPLHFGNGTRLTVT.

This clonotype was seen only a few times. V and J are TRBV5-1 and TRBJ2-5; tentative D call: TRBD1 (7 bases). The V gene lost 0 bases and the J gene lost 11 bases, with 14 bases spanning the gap. Germline CDR1 is SGHRS and CDR2 is YFSETQ. The CDR3 totals 13 residues. The CDR3: CASSLAGGTAQYF. In nucleotides, the CDR3 is TGCGCCAGCAGCTTGGCCGGAGGGACAGCACAGTACTTC.

This clonotype was seen only a few times. The V and J genes are TRBV12-3 or TRBV12-4 and TRBJ2-7; D is ambiguous. The V end lost 4 bases, the J end lost 2 bases, and 15 bases lay between the germline ends. The CDR3 consists of 15 residues. CDR3 sequence reads: CASSSYNQPPYEQYF. The CDR3 coding sequence is TGTGCCAGCAGTTCTTATAACCAGCCACCCTACGAGCAGTACTTC.

The chain joins TRBV12-3 or TRBV12-4 to TRBJ2-3, with TRBD2 identical over 10 bases. The CDR3 is 16 residues long. The V and J ends lost 5 bases and 5 bases, in that order; junction bases with no gene match: 10. The CDR3 loop is CASSRRTSGVVDTQYF. Written as DNA, the CDR3 is TGTGCCAGCAGTCGGAGAACTAGCGGGGTTGTAGATACGCAGTATTTT.

This chain joins TRBV6-1 and TRBJ1-3, with D maybe TRBD1 (5 bases). The CDR3 has 14 amino acids. Germline CDR1 and CDR2: MNHNS and SASEGT. Trimming stripped 7 bases from V and 4 bases from J, with 14 bases between. The CDR3, as DNA: TGTGCCAGCACCCCCGAGGGGTACGGAAACACCATATATTTT. Residues: CASTPEGYGNTIYF.